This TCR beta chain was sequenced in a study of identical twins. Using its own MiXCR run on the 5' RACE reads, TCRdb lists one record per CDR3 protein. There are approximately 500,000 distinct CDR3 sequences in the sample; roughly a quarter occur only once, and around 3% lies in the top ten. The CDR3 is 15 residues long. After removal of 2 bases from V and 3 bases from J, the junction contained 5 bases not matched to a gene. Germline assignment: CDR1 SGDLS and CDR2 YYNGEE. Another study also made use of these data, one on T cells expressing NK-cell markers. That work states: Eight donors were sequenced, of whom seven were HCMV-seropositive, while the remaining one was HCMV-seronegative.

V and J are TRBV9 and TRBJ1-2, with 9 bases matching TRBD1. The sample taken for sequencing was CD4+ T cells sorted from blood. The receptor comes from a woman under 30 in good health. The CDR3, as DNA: TGTGCCAGCAGCGTGACAGGGGGTTACGACTATGGCTACACCTTC. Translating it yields CASSVTGGYDYGYTF.